The T cell receptor (beta chain) under discussion was sequenced for a study of T cells in Graves' hyperthyroidism and ophthalmopathy. The CDR3 is 16 residues long. V dropped 2 bases and J dropped 1 base, with 14 bases sitting between them. Fresh 10 ml peripheral blood yielded PBMCs. This clonotype came up many times. What it binds is unknown. The study's findings and limits: Ophthalmopathy, as predicted by the model, came a median around 7 months after the prediction. Ophthalmopathy was distinguished from stable hyperthyroidism by 13 V-J signatures. Most clonotypes that expanded in the thyroid above 0.001 also showed up in blood.

TCR beta CDR3 region amplification was performed from RNA transcripts. RT-PCR in the first round (using the HTBI primer set) targeted the TCR CDR3. In TCRdb, the multiplex PCR reads were re-called with MiXCR into one record per CDR3 protein. The sample lists about 550,000 distinct CDR3 sequences; 20% to 25% were seen once. The source is a man younger than 35 with Graves' hyperthyroidism. This rearrangement joins TRBV12-3 or TRBV12-4 to TRBJ1-1, with a tentative D call TRBD1 (5 bases). The sequenced material came from blood. As DNA, the CDR3 is TGTGCCAGCAGTTTATCCTGGGACCTAGGGAACACTGAAGCTTTCTTT. It specifies CASSLSWDLGNTEAFF.